This T cell receptor (beta chain) comes out of a study of T-cell reconstitution after alpha-beta-depleted transplantation in children. General study points: By about two months after transplant, alpha-beta T cells reportedly arose from several hundred graft clones that had expanded.

Molecular barcoding with unique molecular identifiers was used for the TCRbeta library. TCRdb recomputed calls from the PCR reads with MiXCR, one row per CDR3 protein. The sample contains hundreds of thousands of distinct CDR3 sequences, approximately 10% of which appear only once. Comments on this clonotype: No antigen is known for it.

V lost 5 bases, J lost 1 base, and 11 bases lay in between. This CDR3 has 14 residues. Germline CDR1 is SEHNR and CDR2 is FQNEAQ (reference sequence). The specimen was PBMCs, collected before TCRalphabeta/CD19-depleted stem cell transplant. The receptor's source is a child aged 2-9 years with inherited bone marrow failure, due to receive a stem cell transplant. The chain couples TRBV7-9 to TRBJ1-1; D ambiguous. The CDR3 reads CASSRRVSNTEAFF. The CDR3 DNA reads as TGTGCCAGCAGCCGTAGGGTATCGAACACTGAAGCTTTCTTT.